These 6 T cell receptor beta chains originate from one sample sequenced in a study of control samples from healthy donors and cancer patients (dated by TCRdb to about 2020). Library method: the immunoSEQ multiplex PCR assay. The immuneACCESS repertoire file appears here via TCRdb, limited to in-frame rearrangements. These files lack a portion of the clones; in checked studies, under half of the deficit traces to unresolved V genes, and the cause of the others is not known. For this sample there are 65,000 to 80,000 clones; approximately 90% appear just once. The ten largest clones capture 1.5% to 2% of the sample. Material for sequencing was PBMCs. The receptor source for this set is a woman in her fifties or sixties with head and neck cancer.

V is TRBV9 and J is TRBJ2-1, with 7 bases that match TRBD2. The CDR3 loop spans 14 amino acids. V lost 0 bases to trimming and J lost 10 bases; unmatched junction nucleotides: 7. Germline V gene sequence: CDR1 SGDLS, CDR2 YYNGEE. Here the CDR3 DNA reads TGTGCCAGCAGCGTAGACACTAGCGCCGGGGAGCAGTTCTTC. It specifies CASSVDTSAGEQFF.

This clone has just one count. The J gene is TRBJ2-3, the V gene TRBV5-6, with D possibly TRBD1 on 5 matching bases. V lost 4 bases to trimming and J lost 2 bases, with 14 bases between them. CDR1 and CDR2 (germline): SGHDT, YYEEEE. This CDR3 has 15 residues. The CDR3 sequence is CASSSRVSYTDTQYF. In nucleotides, the CDR3 is TGTGCCAGCAGCAGCAGGGTATCCTACACAGATACGCAGTATTTT. The full variable domain, with the rest looked up from reference TRBV5-6 and TRBJ2-3, is DAGVTQSPTHLIKTRGQQVTLRCSPKSGHDTVSWYQQALGQGPQFIFQYYEEEERQRGNFPDRFSGHQFPNYSSELNVNALLLGDSALYLCASSSRVSYTDTQYFGPGTRLTVL.

The V and J genes are TRBV2 and TRBJ2-2; TRBD2 matches at 7 bases. Germline loops: CDR1 SNHLY, CDR2 FYNNEI. With V trimmed by 8 bases and J by 0 bases, 9 bases remained unmatched. CDR3 length: 16 residues. The CDR3 DNA sequence: TGTGCCAGCGGCCGGGAGGACGTTTCGAACACCGGGGAGCTGTTTTTT. Its translation is CASGREDVSNTGELFF.

The rearrangement uses TRBV30 and TRBJ2-1; D remains ambiguous. This CDR3 is 12 amino acids long. Germline CDR1 reads GTSNPN; CDR2 reads SVGIG (reference sequence). V was trimmed by 4 bases and J by 8 bases, leaving 12 bases between them. In DNA, the CDR3 is TGTGCCTGGAATTTCGGACGAGATGAGCAGTTCTTC. It yields the protein CAWNFGRDEQFF.

The rearrangement joins TRBV20-1 to TRBJ1-1; D might be TRBD1 (6 bases). The CDR3 sequence is 11 residues long. The germline V gene encodes CDR1 DFQATT and CDR2 SNEGSKA (reference sequence). V was clipped by 6 bases and J by 7 bases, with 12 bases between them. CDR3 in amino acids: CSASTGIEAFF. CDR3 in DNA: TGCAGTGCGTCGACAGGCATTGAAGCTTTCTTT.

This clone occurred once. V gene TRBV7-2 combines with J gene TRBJ2-1; TRBD2 agrees at 8 bases. The CDR3 consists of 14 residues. With V trimmed by 3 bases and J by 10 bases, 8 bases remained unmatched. Germline-derived CDR1 and CDR2 are SGHTA and FQGNSA. The CDR3 DNA reads as TGTGCCAGCAGCTTCCATCGGAGCGGGGGCGAGCAGTTCTTC. This translates into CASSFHRSGGEQFF.